The 26 T cell receptor beta chains given below trace back to one sample, sequenced in a study of T cells after yellow fever vaccination. Using its own MiXCR run on the 5' RACE reads, TCRdb lists one record per CDR3 protein. The table has approximately 140,000 distinct CDR3 sequences, roughly 8.2% seen once. Here the sequenced sample was CD4+ T cells sorted from PBMCs, taken 5 days after the yellow fever booster vaccination. These receptors were collected from a man aged 30-40 years who received the YFV17D yellow fever vaccine.

This clonotype came up many times. V usage is TRBV28 and J usage is TRBJ2-7; D is unclear. This CDR3 spans 11 amino acids. Trimming shortened V by 4 bases and J by 4 bases, and 5 bases separated the two germline ends. CDR1 and CDR2 (germline): MDHEN, SYDVKM. For the CDR3, the DNA is TGTGCCAGCAGTTCGCAATACGAGCAGTACTTC. It translates to CASSSQYEQYF.

This clonotype has ten or more counts. The chain uses TRBV7-8 and TRBJ2-7, with TRBD1 identical over 8 bases. The CDR3 sequence is 15 residues long. Germline CDR1 and CDR2: SGHVS and FQNEAQ. V was pared by 1 base and J by 3 bases, with 5 bases of the junction left unmatched. The CDR3 sequence is CASSLDRDRFYEQYF. CDR3 in DNA: TGTGCCAGCAGCTTAGACCGGGACAGGTTCTACGAGCAGTACTTC.

The chain employs TRBV7-2 and TRBJ2-3; D not certain. The CDR3 spans 12 residues. V gave up 1 base and J gave up 6 bases, with 5 bases separating them. Germline V gene lookup returns CDR1 SGHTA and CDR2 FQGNSA. CDR3 loop: CASSLVWDTQYF. The CDR3, as DNA: TGTGCCAGCAGCTTAGTGTGGGATACGCAGTATTTT.

This clonotype has just a few counts. The V gene is TRBV18, the J gene TRBJ1-3, with a weak D call TRBD1 (6 bases). Trimming took off 2 bases at V and 4 bases at J, with 12 bases between the two ends. This CDR3 region has 15 residues. From germline, CDR1 is KGHSH and CDR2 LQKENI. CDR3 sequence: CASSPTAQGGNTIYF. Written as DNA, the CDR3 is TGTGCCAGCTCACCAACGGCACAGGGAGGAAACACCATATATTTT.

This clonotype was seen at least ten times. The rearrangement uses TRBV7-8 and TRBJ1-2; D might be TRBD1 (5 bases). The germline V gene encodes CDR1 SGHVS and CDR2 FQNEAQ. CDR3 length equals 15 residues. Between the trimmed V and J ends, which lost 6 bases and 4 bases, there was a span of 18 bases. In nucleotides, the CDR3 is TGTGCCAGCAGTCCCGGTGCCCCGGGACTCTATGGCTACACCTTC. This codes for CASSPGAPGLYGYTF.

In regard to this clonotype: At one end the junction does not follow the germline gene, possibly because of a read error. The gene calls are TRBV24-1 and TRBJ2-3; TRBD2 agrees at 9 bases. The CDR3 extends over 15 amino acids. The germline CDR1 and CDR2 sequences are KGHDR and SFDVKD. The DNA for the CDR3 is TGTGGCACCAGTGACCCGGGACTAGCTGAAGATACGCAGTATTTT. It codes for CGTSDPGLAEDTQYF.

This clonotype was counted a few times. This chain links TRBV20-1 with TRBJ2-2; D remains ambiguous. Germline loops: CDR1 DFQATT, CDR2 SNEGSKA (reference sequence). The CDR3 length is 12 residues. Trimming pared 0 bases from V and 6 bases from J, leaving 5 bases between. CDR3 DNA sequence: TGCAGTGCTAGAGATCAGGCCGGGGAGCTGTTTTTT. It codes for CSARDQAGELFF.

This clonotype was recorded many times. The rearrangement uses TRBV20-1 and TRBJ2-1; 7 nucleotides agree with TRBD2. V was pared by 3 bases and J by 5 bases, with 4 bases of the junction left unmatched. CDR1 and CDR2 (germline): DFQATT, SNEGSKA (reference sequence). The CDR3 length is 13 residues. The CDR3 DNA reads as TGCAGTGCTAGCGGGAGGCCCAACAATGAGCAGTTCTTC. Its protein product is CSASGRPNNEQFF.

This clonotype was observed many times. The chain couples TRBV7-9 to TRBJ2-1; 8 bases line up with TRBD2. Germline V gene data show CDR1 as SEHNR and CDR2 as FQNEAQ (reference sequence). The CDR3 has 14 amino acids. V was pared by 3 bases and J by 7 bases, with 5 bases of the junction left unmatched. The CDR3 region has the DNA TGTGCCAGCAGCTTTAGCGGGGTTTGGAATGAGCAGTTCTTC. Amino acids: CASSFSGVWNEQFF.

This clonotype was counted at least ten times. V gene TRBV27 combines with J gene TRBJ2-7; D is unclear. This CDR3 is built from 14 residues. Trimming pared 2 bases from V and 4 bases from J, leaving 12 bases between. Germline V CDR1 and CDR2: MNHEY, SMNVEV (reference sequence). In nucleotides, the CDR3 is TGTGCCAGCAGTTTAAAACCCGGCCTATACGAGCAGTACTTC. As protein: CASSLKPGLYEQYF.

This clonotype was seen repeatedly, ten times or more. The chain has TRBV10-3 and TRBJ2-7, with D maybe TRBD2 (6 bases). Trimming pared 7 bases from V and 6 bases from J, leaving 13 bases between. In germline, CDR1 is ENHRY, CDR2 SYGVKD. CDR3 size: 12 residues. The CDR3 sequence is CAIKGEEGEQYF. As DNA, the CDR3 is TGTGCCATCAAAGGTGAGGAGGGCGAGCAGTACTTC.

This clonotype was recorded at least ten times. The J gene is TRBJ2-3, the V gene TRBV2; 9 positions match TRBD2. The trim removed 4 bases at V and 3 bases at J, leaving 2 bases unmatched. Germline CDR1 reads SNHLY; CDR2 reads FYNNEI. The CDR3 runs to 14 residues. The CDR3: CASSVLAGTDTQYF. The CDR3 DNA reads TGTGCCAGCAGTGTTCTAGCGGGGACAGATACGCAGTATTTT. The full variable domain, rest sourced from reference TRBV2 and TRBJ2-3, is EPEVTQTPSHQVTQMGQEVILRCVPISNHLYFYWYRQILGQKVEFLVSFYNNEISEKSEIFDDQFSVERPDGSNFTLKIRSTKLEDSAMYFCASSVLAGTDTQYFGPGTRLTVL.

J is TRBJ2-5 and V is TRBV28, with D unclear. V lost 3 bases to trimming and J lost 4 bases, with 9 bases between them. Germline CDR1 MDHEN, CDR2 SYDVKM. The CDR3 is made up of 13 amino acids. In DNA form, the CDR3 reads TGTGCCAGCAGTTTCCCACCTCTAGAGACCCAGTACTTC. Translation: CASSFPPLETQYF.

This clonotype was found many times. The rearrangement uses TRBV7-8 and TRBJ2-1, with no clear D. The CDR3 has 16 residues. Per germline, CDR1 SGHVS and CDR2 FQNEAQ. Trimming removed 1 base at V and 0 bases at J, with 10 bases between. The CDR3, as DNA: TGTGCCAGCAGCTTAGGCGAAGCTATCTCCTACAATGAGCAGTTCTTC. This codes for CASSLGEAISYNEQFF.

This clonotype occurred many times. The CDR3 protein is CASSKGPGNEQFF. DNA for the CDR3: TGTGCCAGCAGTAAAGGACCGGGCAATGAGCAGTTCTTC. J is TRBJ2-1 and V is TRBV7-6; no clear D gene. CDR1 is SGHVS, CDR2 FNYEAQ, per germline. The ends were cut back, 6 bases at V and 6 bases at J, with 12 bases in the middle. The CDR3 totals 13 residues.

On this clonotype itself: This may be a read error: a much more frequent sequence differs by one nucleotide. V gene TRBV20-1 combines with J gene TRBJ2-3, with D perhaps TRBD1 or TRBD2 (5 bases each). The CDR3 runs to 13 residues. CDR1 is DFQATT, CDR2 SNEGSKA, per germline (reference sequence). V was trimmed by 6 bases and J by 9 bases, leaving 19 bases between them. Here the CDR3 reads CSAPRAMSGTQYF. CDR3 DNA: TGCAGTGCGCCGCGGGCCATGTCAGGGACGCAGTATTTT.

This clonotype was recorded many times. J is TRBJ2-1 and V is TRBV29-1; D gene uncertain. Germline values: CDR1 SQVTM, CDR2 ANQGSEA. V lost 2 bases to trimming and J lost 7 bases, with 3 bases between them. The CDR3 runs 10 residues. CDR3 DNA: TGCAGCGTTGAACTAAATGAGCAGTTCTTC. This translates into CSVELNEQFF.

The sample holds many counts of this clonotype. The rearrangement uses TRBV20-1 and TRBJ2-3, with D perhaps TRBD1 or TRBD2 (5 bases each). Trimming cost V 2 bases and J 0 bases, with 9 bases left between them. Per germline, CDR1 DFQATT and CDR2 SNEGSKA (reference sequence). This CDR3 has 14 residues. Here the CDR3 reads CSARPGPSTDTQYF. CDR3 in DNA: TGCAGTGCTAGACCGGGACCCAGCACAGATACGCAGTATTTT.

The gene calls are TRBV19 and TRBJ1-1, with D unresolved. The CDR3 contains 12 residues. The germline V gene encodes CDR1 LNHDA and CDR2 SQIVND (reference sequence). V was shortened by 4 bases and J by 5 bases, with 8 bases between the two germline ends. For the CDR3, the DNA is TGTGCCAGTAGTACCCCAGGTACTGAAGCTTTCTTT. This gives the protein CASSTPGTEAFF.

The sample holds a few counts of this clonotype. The chain recombines TRBV5-1 with TRBJ2-1; 7 nucleotides agree with TRBD2. CDR1 and CDR2 from the germline V gene are SGHRS and YFSETQ. The junction had 3 bases not matched to a gene; V was cut back by 1 base and J by 8 bases. This CDR3 is built from 13 residues. The CDR3: CASSLPSGYEQFF. CDR3 DNA sequence: TGCGCCAGCAGCTTGCCTAGCGGCTATGAGCAGTTCTTC.

There are many counts of this clonotype. V usage is TRBV6-1 and J usage is TRBJ2-5; D might be TRBD1 (6 bases). The length of the CDR3 is 13 residues. V dropped 5 bases and J dropped 5 bases, with 12 bases sitting between them. Germline V gene sequence: CDR1 MNHNS, CDR2 SASEGT. CDR3 in amino acids: CASSLTGFETQYF. The CDR3 region has the DNA TGTGCCAGCAGTCTAACAGGGTTTGAGACCCAGTACTTC.

This clonotype has at least ten counts. This chain links TRBV3-1 with TRBJ2-1; perhaps D is TRBD1 or TRBD2 (5 bases each). V was cut by 0 bases and J by 12 bases, with 15 bases left in between. CDR3 length: 14 residues. Germline V gene lookup returns CDR1 LGHDT and CDR2 YNNKEL (reference sequence). Here the CDR3 DNA reads TGTGCCAGCAGCCAAGATCCGGGGCCTCAGAGGCAGTTCTTC. Encoded protein: CASSQDPGPQRQFF.

This clonotype has just a few counts. This chain connects TRBV23-1 to TRBJ2-7; D possibly corresponds to TRBD2 (6 bases). TRBV23-1 belongs to the ORF category, with a function that is uncertain. CDR3 length equals 12 residues. Trimming removed 9 bases at V and 4 bases at J, with 13 bases between. The CDR3 spells CASAGRTYEQYF. CDR3 bases: TGCGCCAGTGCGGGACGCACTTACGAGCAGTACTTC.

Of note for this clonotype: Given a much more abundant clone one base away, this may be a read error. The chain joins TRBV7-2 to TRBJ2-1; D is unresolved. Germline lookup yields CDR1 SGHTA and CDR2 FQGNSA. The V end lost 1 base, the J end lost 14 bases, and 15 bases lay between the germline ends. The CDR3 totals 13 residues. CDR3 amino acids: CASSLVGSVDKFF. The CDR3, as DNA: TGTGCCAGCAGCTTAGTGGGCAGTGTTGATAAGTTCTTC.

This clonotype was recorded at least ten times. This chain connects TRBV5-1 to TRBJ1-4; D is uncertain. Germline loops: CDR1 SGHRS, CDR2 YFSETQ. V lost 5 bases and J lost 0, with 14 bases in between. The CDR3 extends over 16 amino acids. The DNA of the CDR3 is TGCGCCAGCAGTCCGAAAGGAGAAGCAACTAATGAAAAACTGTTTTTT. Translation gives CASSPKGEATNEKLFF.

The sample holds many counts of this clonotype. The chain links TRBV6-2 or TRBV6-3 to TRBJ2-3; 8 bases are shared with TRBD2. Germline-derived CDR1 and CDR2 are MNHEY and SVGEGT. With 5 bases clipped from V and 5 bases from J, the junction kept 12 bases outside the gene matches. The CDR3 length is 16 residues. The CDR3 coding sequence is TGTGCCAGCAGTGCTGGAGCGGGAGTGGTCGGAGATACGCAGTATTTT. Translation gives CASSAGAGVVGDTQYF.